This T cell receptor (beta chain) derives from a study of CD8 T cells in ankylosing spondylitis (dated by TCRdb to about 2017). Regarding the study in general: The study set out to find disease-linked TCR variants by profiling T cell receptor beta repertoires in ankylosing spondylitis patients and healthy donors. In total, the full study cohort was made up of some 100 healthy donors and 20 to 25 ankylosing spondylitis patients. Samples of peripheral blood were taken, and for ankylosing spondylitis patients, synovial fluid was collected as well.

The table lists this clonotype with many counts. It has no known antigen specificity. No base quality values were provided; no much bigger clone lies one nucleotide off. Trimming at the junction amounts to 5 bases on V and 4 bases on J, and the germline ends lie 15 bases apart. The CDR3 goes from the cysteine to the phenylalanine over 15 residues. Just CDR3 DNA is preserved here, 45 bases in frame from base 1. Overall study outcomes, separate from this receptor: A CD8+ phenotype was shown by the disease-linked clones, which were found at relatively low frequencies in peripheral blood. A TCR beta motif made up of eight highly homologous amino acid variants appeared to be characteristic of blood from ankylosing spondylitis patients. Some TCR beta motif variants had previously been reported in synovial fluid and blood of reactive arthritis patients, which suggested common disease-initiation mechanisms. According to the report, matched synovial fluid samples from ankylosing spondylitis patients were significantly enriched for the disease-linked clones.

The sequencer listed for this sample is Illumina HiSeq 2500. TCR beta libraries were prepared by quantitative 5'-RACE with molecular barcodes. Per the authors' processing: A new computational method based on a probabilistic model of VDJ rearrangement was used to identify disease-linked TCR variants. TCRdb passed the public sequencing reads through fastp at Q25 and MiXCR, retaining productive beta sequences. Rows are combined by CDR3 protein, so each entry shows the most common genes and DNA. The V and J calls shown here were made by TCRdb, not taken from the authors' results. The sample contains under 300,000 distinct CDR3 sequences, roughly a tenth of them found a single time. Of the sample, about 2.5% is held by the ten largest clones.

Material for sequencing was blood, either unsorted or a sorted T cell fraction (not recorded which). The chain joins TRBV12-3 or TRBV12-4 to TRBJ2-1, with TRBD2 tentatively as D gene (6 bases match). The TCR was taken from a male donor with ankylosing spondylitis or in good health (not recorded which). The DNA is TGTGCCAGCAGTCCCCCGGGTGCGGGATACAATGAGCAGTTCTTC. This yields the protein CASSPPGAGYNEQFF.